The source of this T cell receptor (beta chain) is a study of cytomegalovirus exposure and HLA in healthy donors. Study summary: The same platform used for the 500 to 850 first-cohort repertoires was also used for the 90 to 150 validation repertoires, as a later analysis reported.

This clone was picked up one time. Its antigen is unidentified. Libraries were prepared by immunoSEQ multiplex PCR; TCRdb keeps only in-frame clonotypes and omits some of them. The sample has 170,000 or so clones, about four fifths seen once. Germline assignment: CDR1 SGDLS and CDR2 YYNGEE. This CDR3 has 16 amino acids. The V end lost 0 bases, the J end lost 4 bases, and 16 bases lay between the germline ends. General study results and limits: Investigators reported some 150 TCR beta chains as tied to cytomegalovirus. Testing in vitro showed a few CMV-associated chains specific for CMV antigens. Most sequenced TCRs were rare (though some public TCRs occurred in many donors).

V usage is TRBV9 and J usage is TRBJ1-1; unclear D gene. The material sequenced was PBMCs. The TCR was taken from a woman younger than 30 in good health and CMV-seropositive. CDR3 in amino acids: CASSVATGNSGTEAFF. The CDR3 bases are TGTGCCAGCAGCGTAGCTACGGGGAACTCCGGCACTGAAGCTTTCTTT.